This T cell receptor (beta chain) was sequenced in a study of blood T cell repertoires in COVID-19. Study-level background: The United States, Italy and Spain provided the acute and convalescent COVID-19 samples.

In the original processing: Estimated nucleated cell counts came from reference gene primer amplification. Using immunoSEQ multiplex PCR, the repertoire was profiled, and TCRdb retains in-frame clones only, with some absent. The V and J calls and the clone size are those of that table, but D and trimming were determined from the DNA. This table has about 110,000 clones, less than 75% appearing once. Germline V gene sequence: CDR1 LGHDT, CDR2 YNNKEL (reference sequence). V lost 4 bases, J lost 4 bases, and 12 bases stayed unmatched. The CDR3 has 17 amino acids. This receptor was taken from a middle-aged woman with acute or convalescent COVID-19. The rearrangement joins TRBV3-1 (or the pseudogene TRBV3-2) to TRBJ1-5; 8 nucleotides agree with TRBD1. The specimen was peripheral blood. Here the CDR3 DNA reads TGTGCCAGCAGCCTATCTCCCGGACAGGGTTGGAATCAGCCCCAGCATTTT. This translates into CASSLSPGQGWNQPQHF.